These T cell receptor beta chains were read from a single sample in a study of cytomegalovirus exposure and HLA in healthy donors. Produced via immunoSEQ multiplex PCR; TCRdb's table is partial and in-frame only. The sample yields more than 110,000 clones, about 80% seen once. What was sequenced was PBMCs. These receptors came from a male donor in good health and CMV-seropositive. Both conserved end residues are part of each CDR3. D genes are given only for firm matches.

V gene: TRBV6-6; CDR3 length: 8; J gene: TRBJ1-1; D gene: -; CDR3 protein: CASREAFF; CDR3 DNA: TGTGCCAGCAGGGAGGCTTTCTTT
V gene: TRBV30; CDR3 length: 15; J gene: TRBJ2-1; D gene: TRBD2; CDR3 protein: CAWSQKGLADNEQFF; CDR3 DNA: TGTGCCTGGAGTCAAAAGGGACTAGCTGACAATGAGCAGTTCTTC
V gene: TRBV15; CDR3 length: 18; J gene: TRBJ2-7; D gene: -; CDR3 protein: CATSREPIPGSRSYEQYF; CDR3 DNA: TGTGCCACCAGCAGAGAACCCATACCGGGGTCCCGATCCTACGAGCAGTACTTC
V gene: TRBV10-1; CDR3 length: 15; J gene: TRBJ2-1; D gene: TRBD2; CDR3 protein: CASSESTGGYNEQFF; CDR3 DNA: TGCGCCAGCAGTGAGTCGACGGGGGGGTACAATGAGCAGTTCTTC
V gene: TRBV11-2; CDR3 length: 15; J gene: TRBJ1-5; D gene: -; CDR3 protein: CASSLGPVYNQPQHF; CDR3 DNA: TGTGCCAGCAGCTTAGGTCCAGTTTACAATCAGCCCCAGCATTTT
V gene: TRBV5-3; CDR3 length: 17; J gene: TRBJ1-3; D gene: -; CDR3 protein: CARRHRVVKLSGNTIYF; CDR3 DNA: TGTGCCAGAAGACATCGGGTCGTTAAACTCTCTGGAAACACCATATATTTT
V gene: TRBV5-4; CDR3 length: 14; J gene: TRBJ2-5; D gene: TRBD2; CDR3 protein: CASSFGLDAETQYF; CDR3 DNA: TGTGCCAGCAGCTTTGGACTAGACGCTGAGACCCAGTACTTC
V gene: TRBV4-1; CDR3 length: 13; J gene: TRBJ1-5; D gene: -; CDR3 protein: CASSQGRDQPQHF; CDR3 DNA: TGCGCCAGCAGCCAAGGGCGGGATCAGCCCCAGCATTTT
V gene: TRBV6-4; CDR3 length: 16; J gene: TRBJ2-2; D gene: TRBD1; CDR3 protein: CASRPRQGAGTGELFF; CDR3 DNA: TGTGCCAGCAGGCCAAGACAGGGGGCCGGGACCGGGGAGCTGTTTTTT
V gene: TRBV6-1; CDR3 length: 14; J gene: TRBJ2-2; D gene: -; CDR3 protein: CASRDQGSAGELFF; CDR3 DNA: TGTGCCAGCAGAGATCAGGGCAGTGCCGGGGAGCTGTTTTTT
V gene: TRBV18; CDR3 length: 15; J gene: TRBJ1-1; D gene: TRBD1; CDR3 protein: CASSTGGPLGTEAFF; CDR3 DNA: TGTGCCAGCTCGACAGGGGGACCTTTGGGGACTGAAGCTTTCTTT
V gene: TRBV5-1; CDR3 length: 17; J gene: TRBJ2-7; D gene: TRBD1; CDR3 protein: CASSLVSGTGLTYEQYF; CDR3 DNA: TGCGCCAGCAGCTTGGTGAGTGGGACAGGGCTTACCTACGAGCAGTACTTC
V gene: TRBV4-3; CDR3 length: 15; J gene: TRBJ2-7; D gene: -; CDR3 protein: CASSQDPGLLYEQYF; CDR3 DNA: TGCGCCAGCAGCCAAGATCCGGGACTCCTCTACGAGCAGTACTTC
V gene: TRBV6-5; CDR3 length: 14; J gene: TRBJ2-2; D gene: -; CDR3 protein: CASSYSAIAGELFF; CDR3 DNA: TGTGCCAGCAGTTACTCAGCAATTGCCGGGGAGCTGTTTTTT
V gene: TRBV7-2; CDR3 length: 18; J gene: TRBJ1-4; D gene: -; CDR3 protein: CASSSLPPLASTNEKLFF; CDR3 DNA: TGTGCCAGCAGCTCGTTACCTCCTCTGGCATCAACTAATGAAAAACTGTTTTTT
V gene: TRBV6-5; CDR3 length: 14; J gene: TRBJ2-1; D gene: -; CDR3 protein: CASIKLGSHNEQFF; CDR3 DNA: TGTGCCAGCATTAAACTCGGGAGTCACAATGAGCAGTTCTTC
V gene: TRBV7-9; CDR3 length: 13; J gene: TRBJ2-1; D gene: -; CDR3 protein: CASSLGLRNEQFF; CDR3 DNA: TGTGCCAGCAGCTTAGGGTTGAGGAATGAGCAGTTCTTC
V gene: TRBV27; CDR3 length: 16; J gene: TRBJ1-6; D gene: -; CDR3 protein: CASSLTGGRYNSPLHF; CDR3 DNA: TGTGCCAGCAGTTTAACTGGGGGCCGATATAATTCACCCCTCCACTTT
V gene: TRBV6-4; CDR3 length: 14; J gene: TRBJ2-3; D gene: TRBD2; CDR3 protein: CASSPSGRTDTQYF; CDR3 DNA: TGTGCCAGCAGTCCTAGCGGGAGGACAGATACGCAGTATTTT
V gene: TRBV7-6; CDR3 length: 17; J gene: TRBJ1-5; D gene: -; CDR3 protein: CASSPTPFRGRNQPQHF; CDR3 DNA: TGTGCCAGCAGCCCGACCCCGTTCAGGGGACGCAATCAGCCCCAGCATTTT
V gene: TRBV5-6; CDR3 length: 16; J gene: TRBJ1-1; D gene: -; CDR3 protein: CASSLGGRGSRTEAFF; CDR3 DNA: TGTGCCAGCAGCTTGGGGGGGAGGGGATCGAGGACTGAAGCTTTCTTT
V gene: TRBV27; CDR3 length: 14; J gene: TRBJ2-5; D gene: -; CDR3 protein: CASSSRPSGETQYF; CDR3 DNA: TGTGCCAGCAGTTCCCGGCCTTCGGGAGAGACCCAGTACTTC